The T cell receptor (beta chain) described here comes from a study of technical replicates of blood from a few donors. The CDR3 loop spans 16 amino acids. V was pared by 0 bases and J by 9 bases, with 12 bases of the junction left unmatched. Per germline, CDR1 LGHNA and CDR2 YSLEER. The data were produced by immunoSEQ multiplex PCR, yet TCRdb's version contains in-frame clones alone and is incomplete. The table has approximately 59,000 clones, 86% seen once. The receptor was derived from a human donor in good health. Some clones in this sample may be carry-over from other donors' samples. The sequenced sample was PBMCs. This chain links TRBV4-3 with TRBJ2-7, with 9 positions matching TRBD2. The CDR3 loop is CASSQDLPGLALGQYF. CDR3 in DNA: TGCGCCAGCAGCCAAGATCTCCCGGGACTAGCTCTTGGGCAGTACTTC.